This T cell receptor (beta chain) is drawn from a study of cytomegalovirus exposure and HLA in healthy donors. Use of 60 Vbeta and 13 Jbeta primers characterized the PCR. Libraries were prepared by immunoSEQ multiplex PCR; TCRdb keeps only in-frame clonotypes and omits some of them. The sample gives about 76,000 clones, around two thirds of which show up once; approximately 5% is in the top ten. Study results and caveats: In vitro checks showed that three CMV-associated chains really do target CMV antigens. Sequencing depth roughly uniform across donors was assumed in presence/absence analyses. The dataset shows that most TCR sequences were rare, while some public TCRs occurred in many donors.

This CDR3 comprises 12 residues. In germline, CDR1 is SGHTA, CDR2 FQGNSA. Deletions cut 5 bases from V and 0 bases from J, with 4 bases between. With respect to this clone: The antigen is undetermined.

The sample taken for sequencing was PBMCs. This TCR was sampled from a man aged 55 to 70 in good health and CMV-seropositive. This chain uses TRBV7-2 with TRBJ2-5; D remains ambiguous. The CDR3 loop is CASSRYQETQYF. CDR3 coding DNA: TGTGCCAGCAGCCGGTACCAAGAGACCCAGTACTTC.